These T cell receptor beta chains were read from a single sample in a study of T-cell memory formation after mild COVID-19. TCRdb fed the 5' RACE reads into MiXCR, producing one record per CDR3 protein. The sample comprises 400,000 to 550,000 distinct CDR3 sequences, about 23% of which are singletons, and 12% rests with the top ten. Sequencing used PBMCs or a T cell subset sorted from them (not recorded which). The receptors originated from an adult woman who had mild COVID-19 (a few samples of this study predate the infection). Cell type and time point are not known. Each CDR3 is given with its conserved first and last residue. Fields, in order: V gene, CDR3 length, J gene, D gene, clone size, CDR3 protein, CDR3 DNA. D genes are given only for firm matches. Clone sizes are given selectively: once, few, many, or a class where the clone is expanded.

TRBV4-2	15	TRBJ2-7	TRBD1	-	CASSQRGQSSYEQYF	TGTGCCAGCAGCCAAAGGGGACAGAGCTCCTACGAGCAGTACTTC
TRBV20-1	15	TRBJ2-2	-	few	CSARDWASNTGELFF	TGCAGTGCTAGAGATTGGGCTAGTAACACCGGGGAGCTGTTTTTT
TRBV6-5	15	TRBJ2-1	TRBD2	many	CASSRSGSSYNEQFF	TGTGCCAGCAGTCGTAGCGGGAGCTCCTACAATGAGCAGTTCTTC
TRBV7-3	14	TRBJ2-1	-	-	CASSLRDGHGEQFF	TGTGCCAGCAGCTTAAGGGACGGGCATGGCGAGCAGTTCTTC
TRBV29-1	17	TRBJ2-3	-	few	CSVPRGSPISSTDTQYF	TGCAGCGTTCCACGGGGTTCGCCGATTTCTAGCACAGATACGCAGTATTTT
TRBV27	14	TRBJ2-7	TRBD1	few	CASSPGTGGSEQYF	TGTGCCAGCAGTCCCGGGACAGGGGGTTCCGAGCAGTACTTC
TRBV12-3/TRBV12-4	14	TRBJ2-5	TRBD1	medium-sized	CASSLADRKETQYF	TGTGCCAGCAGTTTAGCGGACAGGAAAGAGACCCAGTACTTC
TRBV4-2	18	TRBJ2-3	TRBD2	few	CASSQDGTSGLSTDTQYF	TGTGCCAGCAGCCAAGATGGGACTAGCGGGCTTAGCACAGATACGCAGTATTTT
TRBV7-2	17	TRBJ2-3	TRBD2	-	CASSPTTSGRATDTQYF	TGTGCCAGCAGCCCGACTACTAGCGGGAGAGCGACAGATACGCAGTATTTT
TRBV6-5	17	TRBJ1-5	-	-	CASSYSVPGFREQPQHF	TGTGCCAGCAGTTACTCAGTACCGGGTTTCAGGGAGCAGCCCCAGCATTTT
TRBV15	15	TRBJ1-2	-	few	CATSSRYTDFYGYTF	TGTGCCACCAGCAGCCGGTACACCGACTTCTATGGCTACACCTTC
TRBV7-9	14	TRBJ2-3	TRBD2	-	CASSFGGAEDTQYF	TGTGCCAGCAGCTTCGGGGGGGCAGAAGATACGCAGTATTTT
TRBV29-1	11	TRBJ2-7	-	-	CSVDDVNEQYF	TGCAGCGTTGACGATGTCAACGAGCAGTACTTC
TRBV30	13	TRBJ2-1	TRBD2	-	CATRTSGTNEQFF	TGTGCCACAAGGACTAGCGGGACCAATGAGCAGTTCTTC
TRBV6-5	14	TRBJ1-2	TRBD1	-	CASSNTGGDYGYTF	TGTGCCAGCAGTAATACAGGGGGCGACTATGGCTACACCTTC
TRBV6-1	17	TRBJ2-7	TRBD1	-	CASSEWYGPGGSYEQYF	TGTGCCAGCAGTGAATGGTATGGGCCAGGGGGCTCCTACGAGCAGTACTTC
TRBV6-5	13	TRBJ1-1	-	-	CASSPGGALEAFF	TGTGCCAGCAGTCCCGGGGGGGCTCTAGAAGCTTTCTTT